A single sample is the source of the 26 T cell receptor beta chains below, sequenced in a study of blood T cell repertoires in COVID-19. The table came from immunoSEQ multiplex PCR; TCRdb's copy has only in-frame clones and leaves some out. The sample contains 35,000 to 45,000 clones, 89% of which appear only once. Sequenced material: peripheral blood. These receptors were obtained from a human donor in a cohort sampled during active COVID-19.

This CDR3 is CASSGGWGGYTF. The DNA for the CDR3 is TGTGCCAGCAGTGGAGGGTGGGGTGGCTACACCTTC. The chain carries TRBV2 and TRBJ1-2; D is ambiguous. Germline lookup yields CDR1 SNHLY and CDR2 FYNNEI. Trimming left V 4 bases short and J 7 bases short, with 10 bases between. This CDR3 spans 12 amino acids.

The chain couples TRBV14 to TRBJ1-3, with D hard to call. V was shortened by 1 base and J by 4 bases, with 8 bases between the two germline ends. Germline V gives CDR1 SGHDN, CDR2 FVKESK. The CDR3 is made up of 14 amino acids. The CDR3: CASSQVGLGNTIYF. CDR3 nucleotides: TGTGCCAGCAGCCAAGTCGGGTTGGGAAACACCATATATTTT.

The chain has TRBV7-2 and TRBJ2-1; 12 bases are a match to TRBD2. J was trimmed by 8 bases and V by 4 bases; bases with no gene match: 9. The CDR3 has 16 amino acids. Germline CDR1 reads SGHTA; CDR2 reads FQGNSA. CDR3 sequence (DNA): TGTGCCAGCAGCTCACGACTAGCGGGGGTGCTGCATGAGCAGTTCTTC. It is translated as CASSSRLAGVLHEQFF.

The V call is TRBV6-5, the J call TRBJ1-1, with TRBD1 matching 9 bases. The CDR3 runs 14 residues. Per germline, CDR1 MNHEY and CDR2 SVGAGI. V was pared by 4 bases and J by 5 bases, with 5 bases of the junction left unmatched. This CDR3 reads CASSSGTGRTEAFF. CDR3 sequence (DNA): TGTGCCAGCAGTTCCGGGACAGGGAGGACTGAAGCTTTCTTT.

The gene calls are TRBV2 and TRBJ2-7, with D uncertain. This CDR3 has 14 residues. Germline-derived CDR1 and CDR2 are SNHLY and FYNNEI. V shed 2 bases and J shed 0 bases, with 8 bases lying between them. The CDR3 DNA is TGTGCCAGCAGTGAAACGGAGAGCTCCTACGAGCAGTACTTC. Encoded protein: CASSETESSYEQYF.

The chain carries TRBV4-3 and TRBJ1-1; perhaps TRBD1 as D (6 bases). V was shortened by 0 bases and J by 1 base, with 15 bases between the two germline ends. The CDR3 runs to 17 residues. Germline CDR1 is LGHNA and CDR2 is YSLEER. For the CDR3, the DNA is TGCGCCAGCAGCCAAGAAGCACAGGGAGAAGGGAACACTGAAGCTTTCTTT. Encoded protein: CASSQEAQGEGNTEAFF.

This clone was observed a single time. This chain joins TRBV7-2 and TRBJ1-2; tentatively, D is TRBD1 (5 bases). The V end lost 0 bases, the J end lost 2 bases, and 25 bases lay between the germline ends. CDR3 size: 20 residues. The germline V gene has CDR1 SGHTA and CDR2 FQGNSA. DNA of the CDR3: TGTGCCAGCAGCTTAGCCCGGGGAGGGACCACCTTCTATTACAACTATGGCTACACCTTC. It codes for CASSLARGGTTFYYNYGYTF.

This clone was seen more than once but under ten times. The chain employs TRBV10-3 and TRBJ2-1; D is uncertain. The CDR3 sequence is 14 residues long. From germline, CDR1 is ENHRY and CDR2 SYGVKD. V lost 3 bases to trimming and J lost 8 bases, with 14 bases between them. The CDR3 DNA sequence: TGTGCCATCAGTGAAACCGAACGTCAGGATGAGCAGTTCTTC. As protein: CAISETERQDEQFF.

The V and J genes are TRBV20-1 and TRBJ1-1; tentative D call: TRBD1 (6 bases). Germline CDR1 is DFQATT and CDR2 is SNEGSKA (reference sequence). The ends were cut back, 3 bases at V and 1 base at J, with 12 bases in the middle. This CDR3 spans 14 amino acids. CDR3 sequence reads: CSASRGYANTEAFF. CDR3 nucleotide sequence: TGCAGTGCTAGTAGGGGGTATGCGAACACTGAAGCTTTCTTT.

V and J are TRBV2 and TRBJ1-5, with TRBD1 identical over 8 bases. CDR1 is SNHLY, CDR2 FYNNEI, per germline. The CDR3 spans 14 residues. Trimming cost V 5 bases and J 7 bases; bases outside gene matches: 7. CDR3 sequence: CASSYGQGGQPQHF. CDR3 in DNA: TGTGCCAGCAGTTACGGACAGGGCGGACAGCCCCAGCATTTT.

V gene TRBV24-1 combines with J gene TRBJ1-2; 10 nucleotides match TRBD1. The CDR3 totals 13 residues. Looked up from germline, CDR1 is KGHDR and CDR2 is SFDVKD. Trimming at V came to 8 bases and at J to 6 bases, leaving 5 bases not matched to a gene. The CDR3 bases are TGTGCCACCAATGCCGGGACAGGGGATGGCTACACCTTC. Translated: CATNAGTGDGYTF.

In its sample, this clone was seen once. The chain employs TRBV4-3 and TRBJ1-5; D ambiguous. The V end was cut by 0 bases, the J end by 6 bases, with 9 bases between. This CDR3 has 14 amino acids. The germline gives CDR1 LGHNA, CDR2 YSLEER. In nucleotides, the CDR3 is TGCGCCAGCAGCCAAGAGCAGGTCGGTCAGCCCCAGCATTTT. Its protein product is CASSQEQVGQPQHF.

V and J are TRBV12-5 and TRBJ1-5; D gene ambiguous. This CDR3 comprises 12 residues. V dropped 1 base and J dropped 7 bases, with 5 bases sitting between them. CDR1 is LGHNT, CDR2 FRNRAP, per germline. In DNA form, the CDR3 reads TGTGCTAGTGGTTTGGGGAGCCAGCCCCAGCATTTT. Residues: CASGLGSQPQHF.

The chain is built from TRBV21-1 and TRBJ1-2. TRBV21-1 is marked as a pseudogene. CDR3 size: 10 residues. The CDR3 reads CASSPGGYTF. As DNA, the CDR3 is TGTGCCAGCAGCCCCGGGGGCTACACCTTC.

The chain links TRBV6-5 to TRBJ1-5; no clear D. The V gene lost 0 bases and the J gene lost 7 bases, with 10 bases spanning the gap. The germline gives CDR1 MNHEY, CDR2 SVGAGI. The CDR3 extends over 14 amino acids. The CDR3 is CASSYSGGRQPQHF. The CDR3 DNA sequence: TGTGCCAGCAGTTACTCGGGAGGGAGGCAGCCCCAGCATTTT.

V gene TRBV5-1 combines with J gene TRBJ1-1; 7 bases map to TRBD1. The ends lost 0 bases at V and 4 bases at J; junction bases unmatched: 0. The CDR3 has 13 amino acids. Germline V gene lookup returns CDR1 SGHRS and CDR2 YFSETQ. For the CDR3, the DNA is TGCGCCAGCAGCTTGGACAGGGGCACTGAAGCTTTCTTT. Translated, it gives CASSLDRGTEAFF.

The rearrangement links TRBV27 to TRBJ2-7, with 9 bases aligning to TRBD2. The CDR3 spans 18 residues. Germline trimming cut 4 bases from V and 2 bases from J; bases unmatched to any gene: 15. Germline V gene sequence: CDR1 MNHEY, CDR2 SMNVEV (reference sequence). The CDR3 DNA is TGTGCCAGCAGTTCATCCTTATCGGACCTAGCGGGGCCCTACGAGCAGTACTTC. It translates to CASSSSLSDLAGPYEQYF.

This clone was seen a single time. J is TRBJ1-5 and V is TRBV9; TRBD1 aligns across 10 bases. The CDR3 runs 15 residues. The V and J ends lost 2 bases and 2 bases, in that order; junction bases with no gene match: 1. The germline CDR1 and CDR2 sequences are SGDLS and YYNGEE. This CDR3 is CASSVGTGGNQPQHF. The CDR3 bases are TGTGCCAGCAGCGTTGGGACAGGGGGCAATCAGCCCCAGCATTTT.

This chain uses TRBV9 with TRBJ1-1; D is possibly TRBD1 (5 bases). The CDR3 is made up of 14 amino acids. Trimming pared 4 bases from V and 4 bases from J, leaving 14 bases between. Germline V lookup: CDR1 SGDLS, CDR2 YYNGEE. The CDR3 protein is CASSPEYGGTEAFF. The CDR3 DNA reads TGTGCCAGCAGCCCGGAATACGGGGGCACTGAAGCTTTCTTT. The full variable domain, completed using reference TRBV9 and TRBJ1-1, is DSGVTQTPKHLITATGQRVTLRCSPRSGDLSVYWYQQSLDQGLQFLIQYYNGEERAKGNILERFSAQQFPDLHSELNLSSLELGDSALYFCASSPEYGGTEAFFGQGTRLTVV.

This chain's CDR3 is CASKLAGASSYEQYF. In DNA, the CDR3 is TGCGCCAGCAAACTAGCGGGGGCCAGCTCCTACGAGCAGTACTTC. The chain joins TRBV5-1 to TRBJ2-7; 11 bases align to TRBD2. The CDR3 covers 15 residues. The germline V gene encodes CDR1 SGHRS and CDR2 YFSETQ. Germline trimming cut 6 bases from V and 0 bases from J; bases unmatched to any gene: 5.

The chain joins TRBV7-2 to TRBJ2-1; D gene unclear. This CDR3 spans 13 amino acids. In germline, CDR1 is SGHTA, CDR2 FQGNSA. Trimming took off 3 bases at V and 6 bases at J, with 9 bases between the two ends. DNA for the CDR3: TGTGCCAGCAGCTTTTACTCAAGCAATGAGCAGTTCTTC. This translates into CASSFYSSNEQFF.

J is TRBJ2-7 and V is TRBV12-3 or TRBV12-4, with D possibly being TRBD1 (6 bases). The V gene lost 4 bases and the J gene lost 7 bases, with 11 bases spanning the gap. The CDR3 has 12 amino acids. In DNA, the CDR3 is TGTGCCAGCAGTTACAGGGTGGGTGAGCAGTACTTC. Encoded protein: CASSYRVGEQYF.

The rearrangement uses TRBV7-6 and TRBJ2-7; 9 bases are shared with TRBD1. Germline-derived CDR1 and CDR2 are SGHVS and FNYEAQ. V gave up 3 bases and J gave up 2 bases; unmatched junction bases: 2. The CDR3 spans 14 residues. Here the CDR3 reads CASSLGQGTYEQYF. CDR3 bases: TGTGCCAGCAGCTTGGGACAGGGAACCTACGAGCAGTACTTC.

The chain has TRBV14 and TRBJ2-7; 10 nucleotides align to TRBD2. V shed 8 bases, J shed 5 bases, and the junction held 6 bases outside the gene matches. CDR1 and CDR2 (germline): SGHDN, FVKESK. CDR3 length: 13 residues. CDR3: CASAAGGDNEQYF. CDR3 DNA sequence: TGTGCCAGCGCAGCGGGGGGGGACAACGAGCAGTACTTC.

The chain joins TRBV6-5 to TRBJ1-4, with no clear D. CDR1 and CDR2 (germline): MNHEY, SVGAGI. V was cut by 5 bases and J by 2 bases, with 12 bases left in between. The CDR3 covers 15 residues. DNA for the CDR3: TGTGCCAGCAGTCGAATGGCGGGTACTAATGAAAAACTGTTTTTT. This translates into CASSRMAGTNEKLFF.

The chain combines TRBV13 with TRBJ1-2; weak D call: TRBD1 (6 bases). Germline CDR1 PRHDT, CDR2 FYEKMQ (reference sequence). This CDR3 is 13 amino acids long. Trimming removed 4 bases from V and 4 bases from J, with 10 bases in between. CDR3 nucleotides: TGTGCCAGCAGCTCTACAGGGACCTATGGCTACACCTTC. Protein: CASSSTGTYGYTF.